These T cell receptor beta chains were read from a single sample in a study of CD8 T cells in ankylosing spondylitis. TCRdb used MiXCR to reprocess the 5' RACE reads, holding one entry per CDR3 protein. The repertoire includes around 490,000 distinct CDR3 sequences, about 5% of them detected once, and roughly 3.2% sits in the top ten. Sequencing input: blood, either unsorted or a sorted T cell fraction (not recorded which). Source of these receptors: a male donor with ankylosing spondylitis. Each CDR3 is given with its conserved first and last residue. D genes are given only for firm matches. Size tells how often a clone was seen (once, few, many) or the class of an expanded clone, and some rows leave it out.

J gene | D gene | V gene | clone size | CDR3 protein | CDR3 DNA
TRBJ2-5 | NA | TRBV6-6 | NA | CASGRIPQETQYF | TGTGCCTCGGGCAGAATTCCTCAAGAGACCCAGTACTTC
TRBJ1-4 | NA | TRBV4-3 | many | CASSQDLGVAGEKLFF | TGCGCCAGCAGCCAAGATCTGGGGGTAGCGGGCGAAAAACTGTTTTTT
TRBJ2-1 | TRBD2 | TRBV4-3 | NA | CASSQDWGVAGGVSNEQFF | TGCGCCAGCAGCCAAGATTGGGGGGTAGCGGGAGGGGTAAGCAATGAGCAGTTCTTC
TRBJ2-7 | NA | TRBV12-3/TRBV12-4 | NA | CASSLSPGSSYKQYF | TGTGCCAGCAGTTTAAGTCCCGGGAGCTCCTACAAGCAGTACTTC
TRBJ2-4 | NA | TRBV29-1 | many | CSAGQSKNIQYF | TGCAGCGCCGGACAGAGCAAAAACATTCAGTACTTC
TRBJ2-7 | NA | TRBV24-1 | NA | CATSLYGEQYF | TGTGCCACCAGCCTTTATGGCGAGCAGTACTTC
TRBJ2-1 | NA | TRBV29-1 | many | CSVPFRGTNYNEQFF | TGCAGCGTCCCCTTTAGGGGGACTAACTACAATGAGCAGTTCTTC
TRBJ2-3 | NA | TRBV5-1 | many | CASSLISLADTQYF | TGCGCCAGCAGCTTGATTAGCTTGGCAGATACGCAGTATTTT
TRBJ2-1 | NA | TRBV28 | many | CASSTGQGTDEQFF | TGTGCCAGCAGTACGGGGCAGGGGACGGATGAGCAGTTCTTC
TRBJ2-4 | TRBD2 | TRBV29-1 | many | CSAGGQRANKNIQYF | TGCAGCGCGGGGGGGCAGCGAGCCAATAAAAACATTCAGTACTTC
TRBJ1-2 | NA | TRBV5-1 | few | CASSLIWGNYGYTF | TGCGCCAGCAGCTTGATATGGGGAAACTATGGCTACACCTTC
TRBJ1-1 | TRBD1 | TRBV7-3 | many | CASSTTGGSEAFF | TGTGCCAGCAGCACCACAGGGGGCTCTGAAGCTTTCTTT
TRBJ1-2 | NA | TRBV7-9 | many | CASSYPPDSYGYTF | TGTGCCAGCAGCTACCCACCAGACAGTTATGGCTACACCTTC
TRBJ2-1 | NA | TRBV12-3/TRBV12-4 | many | CASSFDPYNEQFF | TGTGCCAGCAGTTTTGACCCATACAATGAGCAGTTCTTC
TRBJ2-1 | TRBD2 | TRBV7-2 | few | CASSKGTSNPIGEQFF | TGTGCCAGCAGCAAAGGGACTAGCAACCCTATCGGTGAGCAGTTCTTC
TRBJ1-1 | NA | TRBV10-3 | many | CAIAQGLYTEAFF | TGTGCCATCGCGCAGGGTTTGTACACTGAAGCTTTCTTT
TRBJ1-2 | NA | TRBV20-1 | many | CSARGGGYGYTF | TGCAGTGCTAGAGGGGGGGGATATGGCTACACCTTC
TRBJ2-2 | NA | TRBV14 | NA | CARSHGPGELFF | TGTGCCAGAAGCCACGGTCCCGGGGAGCTGTTTTTT
TRBJ2-1 | NA | TRBV6-2/TRBV6-3 | NA | CATWAQGSYNEQFF | TGTGCCACGTGGGCCCAGGGCTCCTACAATGAGCAGTTCTTC
TRBJ2-2 | TRBD2 | TRBV29-1 | many | CSAEGLATGELFF | TGCAGCGCCGAGGGACTAGCGACCGGGGAGCTGTTTTTT
TRBJ1-2 | NA | TRBV6-5 | many | CASTRGFGGYTF | TGTGCCAGCACTCGGGGGTTTGGGGGCTACACCTTC
TRBJ2-1 | TRBD1 | TRBV18 | many | CASSLWTGSNEQFF | TGTGCCAGCTCACTTTGGACAGGGTCCAATGAGCAGTTCTTC
TRBJ1-1 | NA | TRBV6-6 | many | CASTQGLNTEAFF | TGTGCCAGCACCCAAGGGTTAAACACTGAAGCTTTCTTT
TRBJ1-1 | NA | TRBV29-1 | many | CSVLPGTNTEAFF | TGCAGCGTCCTCCCGGGGACGAACACTGAAGCTTTCTTT
TRBJ1-3 | NA | TRBV5-6 | many | CASSRQYGNTIYF | TGTGCCAGCAGCCGACAGTATGGAAACACCATATATTTT
TRBJ2-1 | NA | TRBV7-3 | many | CASSPGGREQFF | TGTGCCAGCAGCCCGGGGGGCCGAGAGCAGTTCTTC
TRBJ2-3 | TRBD2 | TRBV12-3/TRBV12-4 | few | CARSSTGTSFLGYPDTQYF | TGTGCCCGCAGTTCCACCGGGACTAGTTTTTTAGGCTACCCAGATACGCAGTATTTT